These T cell receptor beta chains were read from a single sample in a study of blood T cells in healthy people across ages. TCRdb reprocessed the 5' RACE reads via MiXCR and lists one record per CDR3 protein. The sample has 1.2 million to 1.5 million distinct CDR3 sequences; around 39% are singletons. Sequencing used blood. The receptors here all came from a woman aged 18 to 35 in good health. The CDR3 runs from the conserved cysteine through the conserved F or W. D genes are given only for firm matches.

TRBV2	TRBJ1-4	.	CASRAQGIPNEKLFF
TRBV13	TRBJ1-5	.	CASSLGGDTNQPQHF
TRBV20-1	TRBJ2-2	TRBD2	CSAGTSGNTGELFF
TRBV3-1	TRBJ1-2	.	CASSQGGSGDGYTF
TRBV4-1	TRBJ2-1	TRBD2	CASSQDPTSGGNNEQFF
TRBV28	TRBJ2-1	.	CASSLFAGSVNEQFF
TRBV7-9	TRBJ2-1	TRBD1	CASSPRDRVRNEQFF
TRBV25-1	TRBJ2-5	.	CASSEWKGSAQETQYF
TRBV29-1	TRBJ2-5	.	CSVPKGGQETQYF
TRBV28	TRBJ2-7	.	CASSADRIYEQYF
TRBV2	TRBJ2-1	.	CASQAYGTNEQFF
TRBV20-1	TRBJ2-2	TRBD1	CSARTGAMNTGELFF
TRBV14	.	.	CASSQGGVPYEQYF
TRBV7-9	TRBJ2-1	TRBD2	CASSLAGSGGPYKYNEQFF
TRBV29-1	TRBJ2-7	TRBD1	CSVNRGQTSEQYF
TRBV12-3/TRBV12-4	TRBJ2-1	TRBD2	CASSYRTSGKYNEQFF
TRBV21-1	TRBJ2-7	.	CASSNPARFAYEQYF
TRBV6-1	TRBJ2-5	.	CASRTATYQETQYF
TRBV4-1	TRBJ1-2	.	CASSQGQEYAYTF
TRBV18	TRBJ1-1	.	CASSPNQGWGTEAFF
TRBV27	TRBJ1-6	.	CASSPRDQGSPLHF
TRBV5-1	TRBJ2-3	.	CASSSRQSSTDTQYF
TRBV27	TRBJ1-1	.	CASSPPYGTNTEAFF
TRBV20-1	TRBJ2-3	TRBD2	CSAHRGGASDTQYF
TRBV2	TRBJ2-1	TRBD2	CASSGGGRENNEQFF
TRBV20-1	TRBJ2-3	.	CSAQRLGDTQYF
TRBV6-6	TRBJ1-1	.	CASTHSAVMNTEAFF
TRBV5-1	TRBJ2-1	.	CASSRTERHNEQFF
TRBV20-1	TRBJ2-2	.	CSGQTTGTGELFF
TRBV5-5	.	.	CASSRQEFFYEQYF
TRBV2	TRBJ1-5	.	CASSPTGGELQPQHF
TRBV6-5	TRBJ2-1	.	CASSYSWGPGAKVAYNEQFF
TRBV6-5	TRBJ1-1	TRBD1	CASSYSMDRNPIRPLLNTEAFF
TRBV7-6	TRBJ1-1	.	CASSLASGSSRATEAFF
TRBV9	TRBJ2-6	TRBD1	CASSPRTGADSGANVLTF
TRBV6-1	TRBJ2-3	.	CASSDWDQEGTDTQYF
TRBV18	TRBJ2-3	.	CASSPPREGPDTQYF
TRBV6-2/TRBV6-3	TRBJ1-2	.	CASKSADRSLGGYTF
TRBV29-1	TRBJ2-1	.	CSVAITGSSYNEQFF
TRBV24-1	TRBJ1-5	.	CATSDFHGQPQHF
TRBV7-9	TRBJ2-5	.	CASRNANEQYF
TRBV9	TRBJ2-3	.	CASSVGGVGPDTQYF
TRBV9	TRBJ2-3	.	CASSGTTQYF
TRBV21-1	TRBJ1-4	.	CASSKPQGPIGEKLFF
TRBV5-5	TRBJ1-5	TRBD1	CASSSDRVGNQPQHF
TRBV5-1	TRBJ1-2	.	CASRREAGTDYGYTF
TRBV20-1	TRBJ2-3	.	CSASYSGTQYF
TRBV20-1	TRBJ2-1	TRBD2	CSAPSGREAGEQFF
TRBV27	TRBJ2-1	.	CASSLSSPPAGEQFF
TRBV28	TRBJ2-7	.	CASSRQPYEQYF
TRBV5-1	TRBJ2-3	TRBD2	CASTWRENTDTQYF
TRBV9	TRBJ2-7	TRBD2	CASSGTSGVYEQYF
TRBV5-1	TRBJ1-2	.	CASSLVGHYGYTF
TRBV20-1	TRBJ2-7	.	CSAREVYEQYF
TRBV6-1	TRBJ2-3	TRBD1	CASSDVDRGLDTQYF
TRBV5-1	TRBJ2-6	.	CASTSGGSGANVLTF